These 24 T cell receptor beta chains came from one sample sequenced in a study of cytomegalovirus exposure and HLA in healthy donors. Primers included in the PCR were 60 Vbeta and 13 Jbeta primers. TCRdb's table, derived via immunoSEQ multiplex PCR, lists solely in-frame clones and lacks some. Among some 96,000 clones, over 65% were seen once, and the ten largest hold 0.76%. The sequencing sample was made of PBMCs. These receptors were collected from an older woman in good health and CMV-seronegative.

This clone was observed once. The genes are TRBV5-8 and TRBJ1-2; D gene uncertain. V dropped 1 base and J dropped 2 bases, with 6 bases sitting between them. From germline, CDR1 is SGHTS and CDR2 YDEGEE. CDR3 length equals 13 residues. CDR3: CASSLIGNYGYTF. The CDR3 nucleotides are TGTGCCAGCAGCTTGATCGGGAACTATGGCTACACCTTC. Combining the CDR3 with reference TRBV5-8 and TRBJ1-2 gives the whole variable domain EAGVTQSPTHLIKTRGQQATLRCSPISGHTSVYWYQQALGLGLQFLLWYDEGEERNRGNFPPRFSGRQFPNYSSELNVNALELEDSALYLCASSLIGNYGYTFGSGTRLTVV.

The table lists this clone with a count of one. The CDR3 sequence is CASTPGQIFTYGYTF. DNA for the CDR3: TGTGCCAGTACCCCGGGACAGATATTTACCTATGGCTACACCTTC. The chain carries TRBV19 and TRBJ1-2; 7 nucleotides agree with TRBD1. This CDR3 comprises 15 residues. The junction had 12 bases not matched to a gene; V was cut back by 7 bases and J by 4 bases. Germline CDR1 reads LNHDA; CDR2 reads SQIVND (reference sequence).

CDR3 loop: CASSLWGEETQYF. In nucleotides, the CDR3 is TGTGCCAGCAGCTTATGGGGGGAAGAGACCCAGTACTTC. The V gene is TRBV7-8, the J gene TRBJ2-5, with D tentatively TRBD2 (6 bases). V was cut by 2 bases and J by 3 bases, with 7 bases left in between. This CDR3 is built from 13 residues. The germline gives CDR1 SGHVS, CDR2 FQNEAQ.

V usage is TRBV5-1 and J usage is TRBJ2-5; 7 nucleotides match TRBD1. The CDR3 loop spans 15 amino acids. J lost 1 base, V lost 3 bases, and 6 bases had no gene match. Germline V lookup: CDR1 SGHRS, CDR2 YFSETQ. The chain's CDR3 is CASSSGTDPQETQYF. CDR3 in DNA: TGCGCCAGCAGCTCTGGGACAGATCCCCAAGAGACCCAGTACTTC.

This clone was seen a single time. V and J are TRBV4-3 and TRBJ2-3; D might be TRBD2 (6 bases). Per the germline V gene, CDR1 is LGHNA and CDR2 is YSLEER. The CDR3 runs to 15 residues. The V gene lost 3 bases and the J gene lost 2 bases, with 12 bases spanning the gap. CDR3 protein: CASSHLAEDTDTQYF. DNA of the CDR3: TGCGCCAGCAGCCATTTAGCGGAAGACACAGATACGCAGTATTTT.

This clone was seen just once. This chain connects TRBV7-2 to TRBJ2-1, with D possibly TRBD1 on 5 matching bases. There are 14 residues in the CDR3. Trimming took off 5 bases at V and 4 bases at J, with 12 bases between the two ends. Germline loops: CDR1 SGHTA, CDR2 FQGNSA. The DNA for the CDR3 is TGTGCCAGCAGCCAAGGGGCGGCGTACAATGAGCAGTTCTTC. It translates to CASSQGAAYNEQFF.

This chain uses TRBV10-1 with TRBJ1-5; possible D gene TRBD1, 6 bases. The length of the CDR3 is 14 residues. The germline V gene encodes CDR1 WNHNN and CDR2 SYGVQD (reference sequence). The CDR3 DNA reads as TGCTCCCCAGATCGGGGGGCTGGCAATCAGCCCCAGCATTTT. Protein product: CSPDRGAGNQPQHF.

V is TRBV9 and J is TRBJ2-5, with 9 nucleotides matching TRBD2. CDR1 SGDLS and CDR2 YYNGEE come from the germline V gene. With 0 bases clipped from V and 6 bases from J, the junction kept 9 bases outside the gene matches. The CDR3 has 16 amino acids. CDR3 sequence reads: CASSVGGTSTLQTQYF. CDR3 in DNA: TGTGCCAGCAGCGTAGGAGGGACTAGCACTCTTCAGACCCAGTACTTC. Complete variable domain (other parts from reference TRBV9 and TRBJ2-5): DSGVTQTPKHLITATGQRVTLRCSPRSGDLSVYWYQQSLDQGLQFLIQYYNGEERAKGNILERFSAQQFPDLHSELNLSSLELGDSALYFCASSVGGTSTLQTQYFGPGTRLLVL.

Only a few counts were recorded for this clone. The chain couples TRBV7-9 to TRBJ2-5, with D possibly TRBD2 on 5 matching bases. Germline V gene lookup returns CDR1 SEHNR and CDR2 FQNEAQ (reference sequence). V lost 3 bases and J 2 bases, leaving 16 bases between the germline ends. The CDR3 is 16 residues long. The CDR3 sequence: CASSFRGSQRQETQYF. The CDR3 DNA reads TGTGCCAGCAGCTTTCGCGGTTCTCAGCGGCAAGAGACCCAGTACTTC.

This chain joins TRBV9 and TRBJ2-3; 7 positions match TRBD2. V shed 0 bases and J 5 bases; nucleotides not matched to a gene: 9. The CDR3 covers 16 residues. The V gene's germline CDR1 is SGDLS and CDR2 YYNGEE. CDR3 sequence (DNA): TGTGCCAGCAGCGTAGTCCCTAGCGGAATGGGAGATACGCAGTATTTT. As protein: CASSVVPSGMGDTQYF.

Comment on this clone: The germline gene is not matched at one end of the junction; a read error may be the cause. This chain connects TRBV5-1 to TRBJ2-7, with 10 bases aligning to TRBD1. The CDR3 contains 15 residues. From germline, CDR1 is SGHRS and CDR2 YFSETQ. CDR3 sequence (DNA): TGCGCCAGCAGGTTGGACGGGACAGGGGTTTGGGAGCAGTACTTC. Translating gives CASRLDGTGVWEQYF.

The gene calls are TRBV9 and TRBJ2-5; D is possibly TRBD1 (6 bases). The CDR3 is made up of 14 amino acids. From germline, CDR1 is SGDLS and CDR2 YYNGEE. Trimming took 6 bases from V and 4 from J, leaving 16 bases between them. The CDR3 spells CASTKRDIGETQYF. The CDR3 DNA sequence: TGTGCCAGCACCAAAAGGGACATAGGAGAGACCCAGTACTTC.

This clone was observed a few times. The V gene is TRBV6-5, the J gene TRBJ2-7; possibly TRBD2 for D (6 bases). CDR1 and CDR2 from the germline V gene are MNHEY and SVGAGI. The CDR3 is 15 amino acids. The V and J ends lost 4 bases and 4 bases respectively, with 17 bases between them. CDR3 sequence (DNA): TGTGCCAGCAGTTCAACGTCCGGGAGACGATACGAGCAGTACTTC. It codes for CASSSTSGRRYEQYF.

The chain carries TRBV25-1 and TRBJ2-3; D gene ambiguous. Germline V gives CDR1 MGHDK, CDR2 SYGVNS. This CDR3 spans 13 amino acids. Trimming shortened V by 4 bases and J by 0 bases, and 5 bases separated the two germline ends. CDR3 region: CASSVSSTDTQYF. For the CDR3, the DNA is TGTGCCAGCAGTGTATCTAGCACAGATACGCAGTATTTT.

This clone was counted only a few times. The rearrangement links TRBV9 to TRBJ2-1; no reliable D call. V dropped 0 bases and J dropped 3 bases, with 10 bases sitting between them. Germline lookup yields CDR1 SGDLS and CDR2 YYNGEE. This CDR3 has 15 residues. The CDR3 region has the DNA TGTGCCAGCAGCGTAGATCCCAGGATCTACAATGAGCAGTTCTTC. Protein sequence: CASSVDPRIYNEQFF.

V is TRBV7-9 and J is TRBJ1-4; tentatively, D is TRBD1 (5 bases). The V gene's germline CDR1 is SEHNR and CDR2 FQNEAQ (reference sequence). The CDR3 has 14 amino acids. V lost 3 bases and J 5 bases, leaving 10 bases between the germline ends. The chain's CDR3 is CASSFDRSNEKLFF. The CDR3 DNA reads TGTGCCAGCAGCTTCGACAGAAGCAATGAAAAACTGTTTTTT.

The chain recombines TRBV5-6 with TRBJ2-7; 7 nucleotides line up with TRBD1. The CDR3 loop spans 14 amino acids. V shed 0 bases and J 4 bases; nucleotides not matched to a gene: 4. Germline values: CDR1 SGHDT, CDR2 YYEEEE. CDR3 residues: CASSLATGAYEQYF. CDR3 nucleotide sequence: TGTGCCAGCAGCTTGGCCACAGGGGCGTACGAGCAGTACTTC.

The CDR3: CATMLLAAGNTIYF. In nucleotides, the CDR3 is TGTGCCACCATGCTTTTGGCAGCTGGAAACACCATATATTTT. V and J are TRBV6-5 and TRBJ1-3, with D unclear. Germline V gives CDR1 MNHEY, CDR2 SVGAGI. The germline V and J ends were trimmed by 10 bases and 2 bases, with 15 bases remaining between them. There are 14 residues in the CDR3.

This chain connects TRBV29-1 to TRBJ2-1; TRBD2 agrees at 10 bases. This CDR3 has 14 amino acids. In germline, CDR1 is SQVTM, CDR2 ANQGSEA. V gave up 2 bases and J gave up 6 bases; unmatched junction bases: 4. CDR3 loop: CSVELAGVGNEQFF. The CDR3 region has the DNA TGCAGCGTTGAACTAGCGGGGGTGGGCAATGAGCAGTTCTTC.

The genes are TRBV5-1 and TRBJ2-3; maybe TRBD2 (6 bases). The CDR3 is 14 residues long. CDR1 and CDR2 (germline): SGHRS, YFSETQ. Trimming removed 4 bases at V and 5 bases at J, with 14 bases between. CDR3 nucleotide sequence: TGCGCCAGCAGCGCGGGAACTTATGGAGATACGCAGTATTTT. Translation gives CASSAGTYGDTQYF.

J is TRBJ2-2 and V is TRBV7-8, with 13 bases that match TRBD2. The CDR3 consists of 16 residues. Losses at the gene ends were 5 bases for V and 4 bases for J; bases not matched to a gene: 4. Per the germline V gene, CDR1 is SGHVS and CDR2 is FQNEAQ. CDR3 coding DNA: TGTGCCAGCAGCCCTACTAGCGGGGGGGCCACCGGGGAGCTGTTTTTT. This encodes CASSPTSGGATGELFF. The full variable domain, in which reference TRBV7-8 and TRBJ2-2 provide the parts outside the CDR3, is GAGVSQSPRYKVAKRGQDVALRCDPISGHVSLFWYQQALGQGPEFLTYFQNEAQLDKSGLPSDRFFAERPEGSVSTLKIQRTQQEDSAVYLCASSPTSGGATGELFFGEGSRLTVL.

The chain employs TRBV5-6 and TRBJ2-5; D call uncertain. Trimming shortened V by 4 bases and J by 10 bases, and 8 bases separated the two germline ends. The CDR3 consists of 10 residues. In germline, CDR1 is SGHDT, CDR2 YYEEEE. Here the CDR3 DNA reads TGTGCCAGCAGCGGAAGACACCAGTACTTC. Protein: CASSGRHQYF.

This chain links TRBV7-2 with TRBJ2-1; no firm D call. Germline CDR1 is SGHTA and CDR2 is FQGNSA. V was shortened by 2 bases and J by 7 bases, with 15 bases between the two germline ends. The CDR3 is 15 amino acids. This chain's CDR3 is CASSLSYGSQNEQFF. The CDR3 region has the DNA TGTGCCAGCAGCTTATCCTACGGTTCCCAAAATGAGCAGTTCTTC. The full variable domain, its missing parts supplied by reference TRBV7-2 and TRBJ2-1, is GAGVSQSPSNKVTEKGKDVELRCDPISGHTALYWYRQSLGQGLEFLIYFQGNSAPDKSGLPSDRFSAERTGGSVSTLTIQRTQQEDSAVYLCASSLSYGSQNEQFFGPGTRLTVL.

The CDR3 loop reads CASSFGTSGSRAYNEQFF. The CDR3 nucleotides read TGCGCCAGCAGCTTCGGGACTAGCGGGAGTAGGGCCTACAATGAGCAGTTCTTC. The chain recombines TRBV5-1 with TRBJ2-1; the match to TRBD2 covers 14 bases. CDR1 and CDR2 (germline): SGHRS, YFSETQ. The length of the CDR3 is 18 residues. V lost 2 bases and J lost 2; bases outside the gene matches: 6.